This TCR beta chain was documented in a study of OX40 agonist ivuxolimab in advanced cancers. The method was immunoSEQ multiplex PCR; TCRdb's version includes in-frame clones alone and lacks a portion of them. Here the sample spans some 54,000 clones, 70% to 90% being singletons. The CDR3 length is 14 residues. From germline, CDR1 is SQVTM and CDR2 ANQGSEA. V was cut by 3 bases and J by 4 bases, with 12 bases left in between. This clonotype was obtained from an adult with an advanced solid tumor such as melanoma, head and neck, liver or kidney cancer. The V gene is TRBV29-1, the J gene TRBJ2-2, with D possibly matching TRBD1 (5 bases). The input for sequencing was CD4+ or CD8+ T cells sorted from blood, taken in a trial of the OX40 agonist ivuxolimab. CDR3 nucleotides: TGCAGCGTTGACGCAGGGTCGGCCACCGGGGAGCTGTTTTTT. Residues: CSVDAGSATGELFF.